This paragraph reports one TCR beta chain. This clonotype was observed many times. The antigen it recognizes is unknown. Base-call qualities are not available, and no considerably larger clone is one nucleotide away. The data were taken from a study of T cells in Graves' hyperthyroidism and ophthalmopathy (dated by TCRdb to 2018 to 2020). For the study in its entirety: Peripheral blood samples were taken at the time of initial diagnosis, prior to any treatment. To identify TCR V-J signatures that set the groups apart, the researchers used a discovery cohort of about a hundred patients, made up of 40 to 45 with Graves' ophthalmopathy and some 56 with stable Graves' hyperthyroidism. The paper reports TCR Vbeta CDR3 sequencing of approximately 140 peripheral blood samples: fewer than 50 ophthalmopathy, about 75 hyperthyroidism and around 17 progressor patients. For training and testing, the 100 or so patients in the discovery cohort were randomly divided in a 7:3 ratio. Once sampling was done, hyperthyroidism patients were given methimazole at a starting dose of 30 mg daily, whereas ophthalmopathy patients were given high-dose intravenous methylprednisolone. Prospective prediction of ophthalmopathy was tested in an independent validation cohort of approximately 18 hyperthyroidism patients and 15 to 17 patients who later progressed to ophthalmopathy. Thyroid tissue and blood T-cell repertoires from more than five Graves' hyperthyroidism patients were also compared in the study. Broad study findings and their caveats: Sample size was not statistically predetermined, and blinding of investigators to group allocation was not performed. Blood samples also contained most of the expanded thyroid clonotypes (frequency above 0.001), which suggests that blood repertoires may reflect thyroid immune responses. A 13 V-J signature model separated ophthalmopathy from stable hyperthyroidism, with about 90% sensitivity and approximately 81% specificity in cross-validation and 80%/75% in testing. During validation, the model predicted progression to ophthalmopathy a median of about 6.5 months ahead of onset, with around 71% sensitivity and 72% to 80% specificity.

TCR beta CDR3 regions were amplified from RNA transcripts. A first-round RT-PCR of the TCR CDR3 used the HTBI primer set with the Qiagen OneStep RT-PCR kit. Libraries were constructed in a second round of multiplex PCR, after which size selection and purification were carried out. Sequencing of the libraries was done on an Illumina HiSeq2000 using paired-end 100 bp reads. Turning to the authors' computational methods: SOAPnuke was used to process the raw data, with reads discarded if the reads contained adapters or uncalled bases, had a mean Phred below 15, or lacked an exact constant-primer or identifier match. High-quality paired reads were merged with COPE v1.2.5, and unique nucleotide sequences were defined as clonotypes. MiTCR v1.1 was used to align the clonotypes against IMGT TRBV, TRBD and TRBJ reference segments. The analysis included only V-J combinations with a frequency above 0.0001, which together covered approximately 99% of the repertoires. The TCS score was defined as F50 (clonal expansion) divided by E x V (chaos), with BLOSUM62-based TCRdist calculated between CDR3 peptides within each V-J. Welch's t-statistics and random forest reduced around 510 V-J features to 13, which were used in a naive Bayes classifier (R e1071). In-frame beta chains were kept once TCRdb had trimmed the public reads at Q25 with fastp and called clones with MiXCR. A single entry per CDR3 protein holds the most common genes and DNA from its merged rows. In this record, the V and J calls reflect TCRdb's handling and not the investigators' own analysis. The sample table shows more than 500,000 distinct CDR3 sequences, and about 15% are seen once. More than 11% of the sample lies in the top ten.

A patient counted as having stable Graves' hyperthyroidism if no progression to ophthalmopathy occurred over 18 months of follow-up. Hyperthyroidism patients were aged 18 to 65 years and newly diagnosed, with disease duration of less than 2 months. Exclusion was applied to patients with uncontrolled infections, other autoimmune diseases, pregnancy or lactation. Diagnoses relied on clinical symptoms, serum thyroxine and TRAb, thyroid ultrasound and orbital computed tomography. PBMCs were isolated from about 9.1 ml of fresh peripheral blood by Ficoll-Paque density gradient centrifugation. Total RNA was extracted using Trizol reagent, and RNA quality was assessed on an Agilent 2100 Bioanalyzer. The junction shows trimming of 4 bases on V and 6 bases on J, plus 15 bases between the germline ends. Measured from the cysteine to the phenylalanine, the CDR3 is 15 residues long. Of all the DNA, just the CDR3 is kept, 45 bases in frame from base 1. The germline V gene (reference sequence) gives CDR1 as LGHDT and CDR2 as YNNKEL.

The clonotype originates from a woman in her forties with Graves' hyperthyroidism. The chain uses TRBV3-1 and TRBJ2-2; tentative D gene TRBD1, with 6 bases matching. The sample consisted of blood. The nucleotides are TGTGCCAGCAGCCGATCAGAACAGGGAGCCGGGGAGCTGTTTTTT. Its coded protein is CASSRSEQGAGELFF.